These 19 T cell receptor beta chains were sequenced from one sample in a study of T cell repertoires in cytomegalovirus infection. Their specific antigens are unknown. TCRdb fed the reads into MiXCR, producing one record per CDR3 protein. The sample includes about a million distinct CDR3 sequences, more than 25% of them seen just once. The source material was cultured CD8+ T cells from PBMCs, sampled from culture after CMV antigen stimulation. The receptors originated from a human donor in good health (CMV status not recorded). Some clones in this sample may be carry-over from other donors' samples.

This clonotype has only a few counts. This sequence joins TRBV29-1 and TRBJ2-1; 11 bases match TRBD1. V shed 3 bases, J shed 7 bases, and the junction held 8 bases outside the gene matches. Germline V gives CDR1 SQVTM, CDR2 ANQGSEA. This CDR3 spans 15 amino acids. CDR3 coding DNA: TGCAGCGTTGAGAGACTCGGACAGGGGGCGAATGAGCAGTTCTTC. Translating gives CSVERLGQGANEQFF.

The table lists this clonotype with a few counts. The rearrangement joins TRBV19 to TRBJ1-1; no clear D gene. Germline assignment: CDR1 LNHDA and CDR2 SQIVND (reference sequence). Trimming took 5 bases from V and 0 from J, leaving 13 bases between them. The CDR3 has 15 residues. CDR3 sequence: CASSFPDSLNTEAFF. As DNA, the CDR3 is TGTGCCAGTAGTTTCCCGGACTCTTTGAACACTGAAGCTTTCTTT.

V is TRBV5-1 and J is TRBJ1-1; D is perhaps TRBD1 (6 bases). This CDR3 region has 15 residues. V was pared by 0 bases and J by 11 bases, with 20 bases between. Germline V gene lookup returns CDR1 SGHRS and CDR2 YFSETQ. The CDR3, as DNA: TGCGCCAGCAGCTTGGCCTCGGTGGGGGCTGTAAAGGCTTTCTTT. As protein: CASSLASVGAVKAFF.

This clonotype was picked up many times. Germline and junction disagree at one end, which may indicate a read error. The chain has TRBV5-1 and TRBJ2-5; 11 positions match TRBD2. CDR1 is SGHRS and CDR2 is YFSETQ in the germline V gene. CDR3 length: 14 amino acids. CDR3 loop: CASSLAGGVETQYF. Here the CDR3 DNA reads TGTGCCAGCAGCCTAGCGGGGGGTGTAGAGACCCAGTACTTC.

This clonotype was counted between two and nine times. This chain uses TRBV6-5 with TRBJ2-2, with TRBD1 identical over 8 bases. The CDR3 runs to 16 residues. Looked up from germline, CDR1 is MNHEY and CDR2 is SVGAGI. The J segment lost 6 bases and the V segment lost 7 bases, leaving 13 bases of the junction unmatched. This CDR3 reads CASTFHRDRLSGELFF. The DNA for the CDR3 is TGTGCCAGCACCTTCCACCGGGACAGGTTATCCGGGGAGCTGTTTTTT.

A word on this clonotype: A read error may account for a junction end that differs from germline. The V call is TRBV27, the J call TRBJ2-5; 7 bases are shared with TRBD1. The germline gives CDR1 MNHEY, CDR2 SMNVEV (reference sequence). The CDR3 loop spans 16 amino acids. CDR3 DNA: TGTGCCAGCTGGGGGAGAACCGGGACAGAGCGAGAGAACCAGTACTTC. Protein product: CASWGRTGTERENQYF.

For the CDR3, the DNA is TGTGCCAGCAGCTTGGCCCCTCGGGGGGGGTACAATGAGCAGTTCTTC. Translation: CASSLAPRGGYNEQFF. The chain joins TRBV5-5 to TRBJ2-1, with 8 bases lining up with TRBD2. V shed 0 bases, J shed 4 bases, and the junction held 6 bases outside the gene matches. The CDR3 covers 16 residues. Per germline, CDR1 SGHKS and CDR2 YYEKEE (reference sequence).

This sequence joins TRBV24-1 and TRBJ2-2; TRBD1 is a possible D gene (5 bases). The CDR3 is 15 amino acids. Deletions cut 2 bases from V and 6 bases from J, with 12 bases between. The germline CDR1 and CDR2 sequences are KGHDR and SFDVKD. The CDR3 bases are TGTGCCACCAGTGATTGGGGCCCCGGACCCGGGGAGCTGTTTTTT. Its protein is CATSDWGPGPGELFF.

This clonotype was seen a handful of times. The chain has TRBV12-3 or TRBV12-4 and TRBJ2-5, with D perhaps assigned TRBD1 or TRBD2 (5 bases each). This CDR3 spans 15 amino acids. V lost 6 bases, J lost 1 base, and 15 bases lay in between. DNA of the CDR3: TGTGCCAGCAGCACGGGGCAGGGTCCCCAAGAGACCCAGTACTTC. Translating it yields CASSTGQGPQETQYF.

The chain has TRBV6-1 and TRBJ1-4; D gene unclear. The germline gives CDR1 MNHNS, CDR2 SASEGT. V shed 2 bases and J shed 0 bases, with 7 bases lying between them. This CDR3 contains 15 residues. The CDR3 DNA reads as TGTGCCAGCAGTGAATACGGCCCAACTAATGAAAAACTGTTTTTT. Translation: CASSEYGPTNEKLFF.

This clonotype was counted between two and nine times. This chain joins TRBV7-6 and TRBJ1-4; 8 bases line up with TRBD1. This CDR3 has 14 residues. V lost 6 bases, J lost 7 bases, and 7 bases stayed unmatched. Looked up from germline, CDR1 is SGHVS and CDR2 is FNYEAQ. The CDR3 reads CASRSTGAPEKLFF. Written as DNA, the CDR3 is TGTGCCAGCAGATCGACAGGGGCCCCTGAAAAACTGTTTTTT.

The chain carries TRBV7-6 and TRBJ2-7; no clear D. V was pared by 1 base and J by 6 bases, with 16 bases between. Per the germline V gene, CDR1 is SGHVS and CDR2 is FNYEAQ. This CDR3 contains 15 residues. The CDR3 protein is CASSLDTSPSREQYV. The DNA for the CDR3 is TGTGCCAGCAGCTTAGATACGTCCCCTTCCCGCGAGCAGTACGTC.

The V call is TRBV6-8, the J call TRBJ2-7; maybe TRBD1 (6 bases). The CDR3 consists of 14 residues. The V and J ends lost 6 bases and 2 bases respectively, with 14 bases between them. In germline, CDR1 is MNHGY, CDR2 SAAAGT. CDR3 loop: CASRGQPSPYEQYF. Here the CDR3 DNA reads TGTGCCAGCAGGGGACAACCGTCCCCCTACGAGCAGTACTTC.

This rearrangement joins TRBV19 to TRBJ1-2; a weak D match, TRBD1 (5 bases). The germline gives CDR1 LNHDA, CDR2 SQIVND (reference sequence). V lost 3 bases, J lost 0 bases, and 11 bases lay in between. This CDR3 has 15 amino acids. CDR3 protein: CASSMFRETNYGYTF. As DNA, the CDR3 is TGTGCCAGTAGTATGTTCAGGGAGACTAACTATGGCTACACCTTC.

The CDR3 DNA reads TGTGCCAGCAGCGTAGTGCAGGGGACTGAAGCTTTCTTT. Amino acids: CASSVVQGTEAFF. The chain employs TRBV9 and TRBJ1-1, with TRBD1 as a possible D gene (6 bases). CDR3 size: 13 residues. Trimming took off 0 bases at V and 5 bases at J, with 8 bases between the two ends. CDR1 and CDR2 from the germline V gene are SGDLS and YYNGEE.

The rearrangement links TRBV4-1 to TRBJ2-1; D is unresolved. CDR1 MGHRA and CDR2 YSYEKL come from the germline V gene. V was trimmed by 4 bases and J by 0 bases, leaving 13 bases between them. This CDR3 has 16 residues. CDR3 in DNA: TGCGCCAGCAGCCCCCAAGCACTCGCCTCCTACAATGAGCAGTTCTTC. Translating it yields CASSPQALASYNEQFF.

The V call is TRBV27, the J call TRBJ1-1; D is unclear. With 9 bases removed from V and 6 bases from J, the gap between germline ends came to 14 bases. The CDR3 is 12 residues long. The germline gives CDR1 MNHEY, CDR2 SMNVEV (reference sequence). The CDR3, as DNA: TGTGCCAGGAGACGTAAAGGAGCTGAAGCTTTCTTT. Its protein is CARRRKGAEAFF.

The chain links TRBV7-4 to TRBJ1-1; tentatively, D is TRBD1 (5 bases). CDR1 is SGHVT and CDR2 is SQSDAQ in the germline V gene. Trimming removed 6 bases from V and 1 base from J, with 18 bases in between. CDR3 length: 16 amino acids. CDR3 in DNA: TGTGCCAGCAGATCCCCCAGGGATTACCCGAACACTGAAGCTTTCTTT. Residues: CASRSPRDYPNTEAFF.

The rearrangement links TRBV12-3 or TRBV12-4 to TRBJ2-1; the match to TRBD2 covers 9 bases. This CDR3 contains 16 residues. The V and J ends lost 6 bases and 3 bases, in that order; junction bases with no gene match: 9. The CDR3 reads CASSHMGGGDYNEQFF. CDR3 DNA: TGTGCCAGCAGCCACATGGGCGGGGGGGACTACAATGAGCAGTTCTTC.